This entry lists 28 T cell receptor beta chains sequenced from one sample in a study of regulatory T cells in long-lasting Graves disease. HTBI primers from iRepertoire and Arm-PCR of CDR3 regions yielded the TCR beta libraries. In TCRdb, the multiplex PCR reads were re-called with MiXCR into one record per CDR3 protein. The table lists approximately 400,000 distinct CDR3 sequences, roughly 15% of them singletons. Time point described: newly diagnosed GD, antithyroid drugs for less than 3 months. From RNA extracted from PBMCs, the TCR library was made. The sample was also linked to a second study, of T cells in Graves' hyperthyroidism and ophthalmopathy.

The sequencing here drew on peripheral blood mononuclear cells (PBMCs), taken at new diagnosis, from a patient treated with antithyroid drugs. The receptors shown here come from a woman in her thirties or forties with Graves disease.

This clonotype was counted ten times or more. The chain carries TRBV7-2 and TRBJ2-2; D could derive from TRBD1 or TRBD2 (5 bases each). Trimming took 1 base from V and 0 from J, leaving 9 bases between them. The CDR3 spans 16 residues. In germline, CDR1 is SGHTA, CDR2 FQGNSA. The CDR3 sequence is CASSLGGGSNTGELFF. The CDR3 DNA reads as TGTGCCAGCAGCTTAGGGGGCGGGTCGAACACCGGGGAGCTGTTTTTT.

There are many counts of this clonotype. V is TRBV28 and J is TRBJ2-7; 7 bases are a match to TRBD1. CDR1 and CDR2 (germline): MDHEN, SYDVKM. This CDR3 region has 16 residues. V trimming: 5 bases; J trimming: 2 bases; junction bases outside the gene matches: 12. Here the CDR3 DNA reads TGTGCCAGCAGTGCCCTCGTCGGGACAGCAACCTACGAGCAGTACTTC. It specifies CASSALVGTATYEQYF.

The chain recombines TRBV29-1 with TRBJ1-4; perhaps TRBD1 as D (6 bases). Germline CDR1 reads SQVTM; CDR2 reads ANQGSEA. V gave up 6 bases and J gave up 0 bases, with 14 bases separating them. The CDR3 contains 15 residues. CDR3 region: CSVRLQGSTNEKLFF. CDR3 sequence (DNA): TGCAGCGTCCGACTACAGGGATCAACTAATGAAAAACTGTTTTTT. The variable domain in full, completed from reference TRBV29-1 and TRBJ1-4, reads SAVISQKPSRDICQRGTSLTIQCQVDSQVTMMFWYRQQPGQSLTLIATANQGSEATYESGFVIDKFPISRPNLTFSTLTVSNMSPEDSSIYLCSVRLQGSTNEKLFFGSGTQLSVL.

In its sample, this clonotype was seen many times. CDR3 residues: CASSLSGTSGPYNEQFF. CDR3 nucleotide sequence: TGTGCCAGCAGTTTGTCCGGGACTAGCGGGCCGTACAATGAGCAGTTCTTC. The chain has TRBV6-9 and TRBJ2-1; 12 bases map to TRBD2. The V segment lost 4 bases and the J segment 4 bases; nucleotides outside the gene matches: 8. The germline CDR1 and CDR2 sequences are MNHGY and SVAAGI. The CDR3 extends over 17 amino acids.

With regard to this clonotype: A clone one base away is much larger, so this may be a read error. The chain couples TRBV12-5 to TRBJ1-1; a weak D match, TRBD1 (6 bases). Germline CDR1 reads LGHNT; CDR2 reads FRNRAP. There are 12 residues in the CDR3. The CDR3 region has the DNA TGTGCTAGTGGTTTGAGGGACACTGGAGCTTTCTTT. Translation gives CASGLRDTGAFF. Based on the CDR3 plus reference TRBV12-5 and TRBJ1-1, the full variable domain is DARVTQTPRHKVTEMGQEVTMRCQPILGHNTVFWYRQTMMQGLELLAYFRNRAPLDDSGMPKDRFSAEMPDATLATLKIQPSEPRDSAVYFCASGLRDTGAFFGQGTRLTVV.

The chain recombines TRBV15 with TRBJ2-7, with a tentative D call TRBD1 (5 bases). CDR1 is LNHNV and CDR2 is YYDKDF in the germline V gene (reference sequence). CDR3 length: 15 amino acids. The V end lost 6 bases, the J end lost 2 bases, and 17 bases lay between the germline ends. Here the CDR3 reads CATSTDTDRTYEQYF. The CDR3 nucleotides are TGTGCCACCAGTACGGACACCGATCGAACCTACGAGCAGTACTTC.

This clonotype was seen repeatedly, ten times or more. The chain is built from TRBV19 and TRBJ2-1, with D possibly called TRBD1 or TRBD2 (5 bases each). The CDR3 runs 13 residues. Germline V CDR1 and CDR2: LNHDA, SQIVND (reference sequence). V lost 9 bases and J lost 5, with 14 bases in between. CDR3 nucleotides: TGTGCCAGCAGGGACCACCGGGACAATGAGCAGTTCTTC. This encodes CASRDHRDNEQFF.

The rearrangement links TRBV13 to TRBJ2-7, with TRBD1 matching over 7 bases. CDR1 is PRHDT, CDR2 FYEKMQ, per germline (reference sequence). Germline trimming cut 4 bases from V and 2 bases from J; bases unmatched to any gene: 11. The CDR3 is made up of 16 amino acids. The CDR3 coding sequence is TGTGCCAGCAGCTCAGGCCGCCGGGACAGCACCTACGAGCAGTACTTC. Protein sequence: CASSSGRRDSTYEQYF.

This clonotype showed up many times. The V gene is TRBV7-9, the J gene TRBJ2-1; 11 nucleotides match TRBD2. Germline loops: CDR1 SEHNR, CDR2 FQNEAQ (reference sequence). This CDR3 is built from 16 residues. The ends lost 1 base at V and 5 bases at J; junction bases unmatched: 4. CDR3 in DNA: TGTGCCAGCAGCTTAGGGGTAGCGGGAGGGAACAATGAGCAGTTCTTC. Protein sequence: CASSLGVAGGNNEQFF. The whole variable domain, filled in from reference TRBV7-9 and TRBJ2-1, reads DTGVSQNPRHKITKRGQNVTFRCDPISEHNRLYWYRQTLGQGPEFLTYFQNEAQLEKSRLLSDRFSAERPKGSFSTLEIQRTEQGDSAMYLCASSLGVAGGNNEQFFGPGTRLTVL.

This clonotype was counted at least ten times. The rearrangement uses TRBV7-9 and TRBJ2-1, with D tentatively TRBD2 (6 bases). Between the trimmed V and J ends, which lost 3 bases and 13 bases, there was a span of 13 bases. The CDR3 loop spans 12 amino acids. CDR1 is SEHNR and CDR2 is FQNEAQ in the germline V gene (reference sequence). CDR3 nucleotides: TGTGCCAGCAGCTTGGACCGCGGGACTCAGTTCTTC. This translates into CASSLDRGTQFF.

The V gene is TRBV20-1, the J gene TRBJ2-1; 8 bases match TRBD2. The CDR3 contains 14 residues. CDR1 DFQATT and CDR2 SNEGSKA come from the germline V gene (reference sequence). V was pared by 4 bases and J by 6 bases, with 8 bases of the junction left unmatched. The CDR3 loop reads CSAIDPSGSNEQFF. The DNA for the CDR3 is TGCAGTGCTATTGATCCTAGCGGGTCCAATGAGCAGTTCTTC.

This clonotype was observed at least ten times. The J gene is TRBJ1-1, the V gene TRBV28, with TRBD1 as a possible D gene (5 bases). Germline V CDR1 and CDR2: MDHEN, SYDVKM. Trimming removed 1 base from V and 1 base from J, with 16 bases in between. The CDR3 extends over 17 amino acids. CDR3: CASSLLLYRQKNTEAFF. The CDR3 nucleotides read TGTGCCAGCAGTTTATTGTTATATCGACAGAAGAACACTGAAGCTTTCTTT.

At least ten counts were recorded for this clonotype. The rearrangement links TRBV30 to TRBJ2-1, with D perhaps given as TRBD1 or TRBD2 (5 bases each). From germline, CDR1 is GTSNPN and CDR2 SVGIG (reference sequence). The CDR3 length is 12 residues. V shed 0 bases and J shed 8 bases, with 8 bases lying between them. Here the CDR3 reads CAWSVRGDEQFF. DNA of the CDR3: TGTGCCTGGAGTGTACGAGGGGATGAGCAGTTCTTC.

This clonotype was recorded at least ten times. The genes are TRBV29-1 and TRBJ1-1; D gene unclear. V shed 2 bases and J shed 2 bases, with 15 bases lying between them. Germline lookup yields CDR1 SQVTM and CDR2 ANQGSEA. The CDR3 is 15 amino acids. The CDR3, as DNA: TGCAGCGTTGAATCATCTGGATGGGGTAACACTGAAGCTTTCTTT. Protein product: CSVESSGWGNTEAFF.

This clonotype was counted ten times or more. CDR3 region: CASSLILAGGPHYNEQFF. The CDR3 coding sequence is TGTGCCAGCAGCTTAATACTAGCGGGAGGGCCACACTACAATGAGCAGTTCTTC. The chain is built from TRBV7-9 and TRBJ2-1, with 13 bases lining up with TRBD2. Looked up from germline, CDR1 is SEHNR and CDR2 is FQNEAQ (reference sequence). The CDR3 spans 18 residues. V shed 2 bases, J shed 3 bases, and the junction held 7 bases outside the gene matches.

This clonotype has a count of ten or more. V and J are TRBV2 and TRBJ2-5; D uncertain. The CDR3 has 11 amino acids. Germline CDR1 is SNHLY and CDR2 is FYNNEI. The V end was cut by 4 bases, the J end by 4 bases, with 4 bases between. The CDR3, as DNA: TGTGCCAGCAGTGGGGGAGAGACCCAGTACTTC. Its translation is CASSGGETQYF.

This chain connects TRBV10-3 to TRBJ2-7; weak D call: TRBD2 (6 bases). The germline V gene has CDR1 ENHRY and CDR2 SYGVKD. The CDR3 has 15 amino acids. The germline V and J ends were trimmed by 6 bases and 1 base, with 16 bases remaining between them. CDR3 loop: CAISGGGVGSYEQYF. The CDR3 coding sequence is TGTGCCATCAGCGGGGGTGGAGTCGGATCCTACGAGCAGTACTTC.

The table lists this clonotype with a few counts. The rearrangement joins TRBV25-1 to TRBJ2-1, with D perhaps assigned TRBD1 or TRBD2 (5 bases each). The CDR3 has 16 residues. V was shortened by 4 bases and J by 7 bases, with 20 bases between the two germline ends. CDR1 MGHDK and CDR2 SYGVNS come from the germline V gene. This CDR3 reads CASSGGVRAEGNEQFF. DNA of the CDR3: TGTGCCAGCAGTGGGGGCGTGAGGGCCGAAGGGAATGAGCAGTTCTTC.

This clonotype has a count of ten or more. This chain links TRBV28 with TRBJ1-1; D is ambiguous. The CDR3 covers 16 residues. Germline CDR1 and CDR2: MDHEN and SYDVKM. V shed 4 bases and J shed 3 bases, with 18 bases lying between them. DNA for the CDR3: TGTGCCAGCAGTTCCCCTCGAGGAACCGGGTACACTGAAGCTTTCTTT. Its protein product is CASSSPRGTGYTEAFF.

With respect to this clonotype: Since a much larger clone is just one base distant, this may be a read error. The chain is built from TRBV7-2 and TRBJ2-5; perhaps TRBD1 as D (6 bases). The CDR3 totals 15 residues. Germline V gene sequence: CDR1 SGHTA, CDR2 FQGNSA. V lost 2 bases to trimming and J lost 5 bases, with 15 bases between them. This chain's CDR3 is CASSLLRGSWETQYF. The CDR3 DNA reads TGTGCCAGCAGCTTATTGAGGGGGTCGTGGGAGACCCAGTACTTC.

This clonotype was found many times. The chain couples TRBV27 to TRBJ2-7, with 9 bases matching TRBD2. The CDR3 spans 15 residues. Germline V lookup: CDR1 MNHEY, CDR2 SMNVEV (reference sequence). The trim removed 3 bases at V and 6 bases at J, leaving 9 bases unmatched. The CDR3 coding sequence is TGTGCCAGCAGTTTTAGCGGGAGAGGGCTCGGCGAGCAGTACTTC. Its translation: CASSFSGRGLGEQYF.

The chain employs TRBV10-3 and TRBJ2-4; 7 bases map to TRBD1. Germline V gene lookup returns CDR1 ENHRY and CDR2 SYGVKD. The CDR3 has 13 amino acids. J gave up 5 bases and V 7 bases, and 5 bases lay outside the gene matches. CDR3 DNA: TGTGCCATCACTGATGACAGGGAAAACATTCAGTACTTC. Translation: CAITDDRENIQYF.

This clonotype was picked up a small number of times. The junction does not match germline at one end; this may be a read error. The chain combines TRBV20-1 with TRBJ2-1; 12 positions agree with TRBD2. The CDR3 runs to 14 residues. The germline CDR1 and CDR2 sequences are DFQATT and SNEGSKA (reference sequence). The CDR3: CSARDSASGRAMVF. CDR3 sequence (DNA): TGCAGTGCTAGAGATTCGGCTAGCGGGAGGGCCATGGTCTTC.

The V call is TRBV7-8, the J call TRBJ2-7; 7 positions agree with TRBD2. Germline CDR1 and CDR2: SGHVS and FQNEAQ. V lost 1 base and J lost 0; bases outside the gene matches: 9. This CDR3 is built from 17 residues. CDR3 sequence: CASSLGRWRESSYEQYF. The CDR3 DNA follows: TGTGCCAGCAGCTTAGGGAGATGGCGGGAGAGCTCCTACGAGCAGTACTTC.

This clonotype was seen at least ten times. The genes are TRBV18 and TRBJ1-1, with 7 bases that match TRBD1. Germline-derived CDR1 and CDR2 are KGHSH and LQKENI. This CDR3 has 14 residues. J gave up 1 base and V 3 bases, and 2 bases lay outside the gene matches. The CDR3, as DNA: TGTGCCAGCTCACCGGGACAGAAGAACACTGAAGCTTTCTTT. Its protein product is CASSPGQKNTEAFF.

This chain links TRBV6-2 or TRBV6-3 with TRBJ2-1; TRBD2 matches 10 bases. The CDR3 runs to 16 residues. Looked up from germline, CDR1 is MNHEY and CDR2 is SVGEGT. J lost 7 bases, V lost 2 bases, and 8 bases had no gene match. As DNA, the CDR3 is TGTGCCAGCAGTTACGATGGGGCTAGCGGGAGTAATGAGCAGTTCTTC. Its translation is CASSYDGASGSNEQFF.

This clonotype was found a few times. The CDR3 is CASSSTSREYNEQFF. CDR3 nucleotides: TGTGCCAGCAGTTCGACTAGCAGAGAATACAATGAGCAGTTCTTC. The chain has TRBV27 and TRBJ2-1, with 7 bases fitting TRBD2. There are 15 residues in the CDR3. The junction had 7 bases not matched to a gene; V was cut back by 4 bases and J by 4 bases. Germline V CDR1 and CDR2: MNHEY, SMNVEV (reference sequence).

CDR3 sequence reads: CASSYDGGSESEQYF. The CDR3 nucleotides read TGTGCCAGCAGTTATGACGGCGGGAGTGAGTCCGAGCAGTACTTC. The rearrangement uses TRBV6-5 and TRBJ2-7; 7 bases fit TRBD2. The length of the CDR3 is 15 residues. Per germline, CDR1 MNHEY and CDR2 SVGAGI. With 3 bases clipped from V and 6 bases from J, the junction kept 11 bases outside the gene matches.